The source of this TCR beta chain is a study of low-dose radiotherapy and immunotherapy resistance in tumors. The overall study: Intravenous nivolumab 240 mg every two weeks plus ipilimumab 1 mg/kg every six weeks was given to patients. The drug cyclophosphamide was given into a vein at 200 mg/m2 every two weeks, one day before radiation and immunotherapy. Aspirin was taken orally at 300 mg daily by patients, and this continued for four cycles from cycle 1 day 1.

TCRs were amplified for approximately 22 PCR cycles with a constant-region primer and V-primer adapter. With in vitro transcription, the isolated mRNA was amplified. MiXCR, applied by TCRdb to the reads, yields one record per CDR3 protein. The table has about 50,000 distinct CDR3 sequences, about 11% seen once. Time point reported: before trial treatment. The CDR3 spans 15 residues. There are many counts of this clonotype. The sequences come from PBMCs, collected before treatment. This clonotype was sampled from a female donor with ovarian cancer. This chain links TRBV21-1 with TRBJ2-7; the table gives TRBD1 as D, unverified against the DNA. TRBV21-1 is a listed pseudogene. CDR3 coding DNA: TGTGCCAGCAGCCTCCGTAGGGGTGTCTCGGATGAGCAGTACTTC. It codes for CASSLRRGVSDEQYF.